The 18 T cell receptor beta chains listed next were all sequenced from one sample in a study of blood T cell repertoires in COVID-19. The table came from immunoSEQ multiplex PCR; TCRdb's copy has only in-frame clones and leaves some out. The data show around 430,000 clones, about 87% seen once. Sequenced sample: PBMCs or T cells enriched from blood (not recorded which). The receptors derive from a woman between 45 and 60 years old who had recovered from COVID-19.

The chain is built from TRBV3-1 (or the pseudogene TRBV3-2) and TRBJ1-1; D may be TRBD1 (6 bases). CDR1 LGHDT and CDR2 YNNKEL come from the germline V gene (reference sequence). The CDR3 is 13 residues long. The ends were cut back, 1 base at V and 5 bases at J, with 8 bases in the middle. The CDR3 DNA reads as TGTGCCAGCAGCCAAGTCAGGGGAACTGAAGCTTTCTTT. As protein: CASSQVRGTEAFF.

The chain carries TRBV28 and TRBJ1-2; no firm D call. Germline V gives CDR1 MDHEN, CDR2 SYDVKM. Trimming left V 3 bases short and J 1 base short, with 12 bases between. The CDR3 spans 15 residues. In DNA, the CDR3 is TGTGCCAGCAGTTTTCATACTTTTATTAACTATGGCTACACCTTC. This codes for CASSFHTFINYGYTF.

CDR3 protein: CASSLAPGGADTQYF. CDR3 bases: TGTGCCAGCAGCTTAGCCCCCGGGGGGGCAGATACGCAGTATTTT. This chain uses TRBV7-2 with TRBJ2-3; the match to TRBD2 covers 8 bases. After removal of 0 bases from V and 4 bases from J, the junction contained 3 bases not matched to a gene. Germline V gene sequence: CDR1 SGHTA, CDR2 FQGNSA. CDR3 length equals 15 residues.

V is TRBV6-1 and J is TRBJ1-1, with D possibly matching TRBD1 (5 bases). The CDR3 is 14 amino acids. Trimming cost V 3 bases and J 3 bases, with 11 bases left between them. Germline V gene data show CDR1 as MNHNS and CDR2 as SASEGT. CDR3 sequence (DNA): TGTGCCAGCAGTGAGGAGGGGCAAGACACTGAAGCTTTCTTT. It specifies CASSEEGQDTEAFF.

The chain employs TRBV28 and TRBJ2-1; 9 bases map to TRBD2. CDR3 length: 15 residues. Germline CDR1 MDHEN, CDR2 SYDVKM. V lost 6 bases to trimming and J lost 7 bases; unmatched junction nucleotides: 10. The CDR3: CASSREAGGKNEQFF. In nucleotides, the CDR3 is TGTGCCAGCAGCCGAGAGGCGGGGGGGAAGAATGAGCAGTTCTTC.

This chain links TRBV24-1 with TRBJ2-3; D gene ambiguous. V was pared by 4 bases and J by 1 base, with 14 bases between. CDR1 KGHDR and CDR2 SFDVKD come from the germline V gene. The CDR3 sequence is 16 residues long. The CDR3 protein is CATSDPLYVGTDTQYF. CDR3 nucleotide sequence: TGTGCCACCAGTGACCCTCTGTATGTTGGCACAGATACGCAGTATTTT.

This chain connects TRBV18 to TRBJ2-2; D might be TRBD2 (6 bases). Germline V gene lookup returns CDR1 KGHSH and CDR2 LQKENI. CDR3 length equals 15 residues. Trimming shortened V by 3 bases and J by 2 bases, and 10 bases separated the two germline ends. CDR3 loop: CASSPWRDNTGELFF. The CDR3 region has the DNA TGTGCCAGCTCACCCTGGAGGGATAACACCGGGGAGCTGTTTTTT.

On this clone: At one end the junction does not follow the germline gene, possibly because of a read error. The chain uses TRBV7-9 and TRBJ2-2; 11 bases fit TRBD1. The CDR3 length is 15 residues. Germline assignment: CDR1 SEHNR and CDR2 FQNEAQ (reference sequence). CDR3 protein: CASSRDRGNAGELFF. Here the CDR3 DNA reads TGTGCCAGCAGCCGGGACAGGGGGAACGCCGGGGAGCTGTTTTTT.

This rearrangement joins TRBV6-5 to TRBJ2-3, with unresolved D. Trimming took 6 bases from V and 6 from J, leaving 7 bases between them. The CDR3 totals 11 residues. Germline V lookup: CDR1 MNHEY, CDR2 SVGAGI. CDR3 DNA sequence: TGTGCCAGCAGGTTCCGGGATACGCAGTATTTT. This encodes CASRFRDTQYF.

This sequence joins TRBV5-1 and TRBJ1-1, with 9 bases identical to TRBD1. Germline CDR1 SGHRS, CDR2 YFSETQ. The CDR3 has 14 residues. J was trimmed by 5 bases and V by 2 bases; bases with no gene match: 4. CDR3 region: CASSFETGGTEAFF. The CDR3 DNA is TGCGCCAGCAGCTTTGAGACAGGGGGGACTGAAGCTTTCTTT.

The chain employs TRBV7-6 and TRBJ2-3; 12 positions agree with TRBD2. The germline CDR1 and CDR2 sequences are SGHVS and FNYEAQ. The CDR3 runs to 17 residues. Trimming removed 3 bases from V and 6 bases from J; junction bases left unmatched: 10. In nucleotides, the CDR3 is TGTGCCAGCAGCTTGAACCCGACTAGCGGGGGTTTTGATACGCAGTATTTT. The encoded protein is CASSLNPTSGGFDTQYF.

The J gene is TRBJ1-2, the V gene TRBV5-6; 7 bases match TRBD1. The V gene end was trimmed by 4 bases and the J gene end by 4 bases; junction bases not matched to a gene: 13. Germline-derived CDR1 and CDR2 are SGHDT and YYEEEE. This CDR3 region has 16 residues. For the CDR3, the DNA is TGTGCCAGCAGCCCGCGGACAGGTCCTTGGGCCTATGGCTACACCTTC. This codes for CASSPRTGPWAYGYTF.

The chain has TRBV5-1 and TRBJ2-3; D is undetermined. The germline gives CDR1 SGHRS, CDR2 YFSETQ. With 2 bases removed from V and 0 bases from J, the gap between germline ends came to 7 bases. The CDR3 is made up of 14 amino acids. CDR3 nucleotides: TGCGCCAGCAGCTTAGCGACTAGCACAGATACGCAGTATTTT. Translating gives CASSLATSTDTQYF.

The J gene is TRBJ2-2, the V gene TRBV10-3; D might be TRBD2 (5 bases). Trimming removed 6 bases from V and 2 bases from J, with 13 bases in between. CDR1 is ENHRY and CDR2 is SYGVKD in the germline V gene. The CDR3 covers 15 residues. The DNA of the CDR3 is TGTGCCATCAGCCAGGAGGTCCTTAACACCGGGGAGCTGTTTTTT. As protein: CAISQEVLNTGELFF.

The chain uses TRBV6-5 and TRBJ1-1, with TRBD1 as a possible D gene (5 bases). This CDR3 has 12 amino acids. Germline V gene sequence: CDR1 MNHEY, CDR2 SVGAGI. With 5 bases removed from V and 6 bases from J, the gap between germline ends came to 10 bases. CDR3 in DNA: TGTGCCAGCAGTACGGGGGGGGCTGAAGCTTTCTTT. Translating it yields CASSTGGAEAFF.

The CDR3 DNA follows: TGTGCCTGGATCAGACAGCTAAACACTGAAGCTTTCTTT. Translated: CAWIRQLNTEAFF. This chain links TRBV30 with TRBJ1-1; maybe TRBD1 (5 bases). CDR3 size: 13 residues. CDR1 GTSNPN and CDR2 SVGIG come from the germline V gene (reference sequence). The V end was cut by 4 bases, the J end by 2 bases, with 11 bases between.

The chain has TRBV5-1 and TRBJ2-7; 8 bases fit TRBD1. Looked up from germline, CDR1 is SGHRS and CDR2 is YFSETQ. Germline trimming cut 3 bases from V and 6 bases from J; bases unmatched to any gene: 14. This CDR3 has 16 residues. This CDR3 reads CASSYSAGGATVEQYF. For the CDR3, the DNA is TGCGCCAGCAGCTATAGCGCAGGGGGCGCAACGGTCGAGCAGTACTTC.

The V and J genes are TRBV2 and TRBJ1-5, with 7 bases identical to TRBD1. Trimming at V came to 10 bases and at J to 2 bases, leaving 5 bases not matched to a gene. This CDR3 contains 13 residues. Germline values: CDR1 SNHLY, CDR2 FYNNEI. The CDR3 loop reads CATSGTGNQPQHF. CDR3 nucleotides: TGTGCCACTTCGGGGACAGGCAATCAGCCCCAGCATTTT.